This passage covers 13 T cell receptor beta chains from one sample sequenced in a study of blood T cells in healthy people across ages. A second PCR, run for about 7 to 11 cycles, used a sample-barcoded 5' primer plus a J-beta primer mix. TCRdb reanalysed the 5' RACE reads using MiXCR and keeps one entry per CDR3 protein. The sample includes over 1.5 million distinct CDR3 sequences, around half seen only once; the top ten take more than 2%. Sequenced input: blood. The receptors stem from a woman between 35 and 50 years old in good health.

This clonotype was recorded once. V is TRBV24-1 and J is TRBJ2-6; 8 bases are a match to TRBD1. With V trimmed by 4 bases and J by 4 bases, 8 bases remained unmatched. Germline assignment: CDR1 KGHDR and CDR2 SFDVKD. This CDR3 comprises 17 residues. CDR3 nucleotides: TGTGCCACCAGTGACTCGCCCAGGGGGCCCGGGGCCAACGTCCTGACTTTC. Translated: CATSDSPRGPGANVLTF.

This clonotype was counted between two and nine times. The chain couples TRBV7-3 to TRBJ2-3; 9 nucleotides align to TRBD2. This CDR3 is 16 amino acids long. Germline CDR1 SGHTA, CDR2 FQGTGA. Trimming took 3 bases from V and 0 from J; bases not matched to a gene: 4. The CDR3 bases are TGTGCCAGCAGCTTTTATAGCGGGGGTAGCACAGATACGCAGTATTTT. Translating gives CASSFYSGGSTDTQYF.

The V gene is TRBV27, the J gene TRBJ2-7; 7 nucleotides align to TRBD1. The V and J ends lost 2 bases and 3 bases, in that order; junction bases with no gene match: 4. Germline V gene lookup returns CDR1 MNHEY and CDR2 SMNVEV (reference sequence). CDR3 length: 14 residues. CDR3 sequence (DNA): TGTGCCAGCAGTTTAAAGGGACAGCTCTACGAGCAGTACTTC. Protein product: CASSLKGQLYEQYF.

V is TRBV20-1 and J is TRBJ1-2, with 9 positions matching TRBD1. Germline CDR1 reads DFQATT; CDR2 reads SNEGSKA (reference sequence). With 2 bases clipped from V and 9 bases from J, the junction kept 7 bases outside the gene matches. This CDR3 has 13 amino acids. CDR3 in amino acids: CSARRGTGNSYTF. The CDR3 DNA is TGCAGTGCTAGACGCGGGACAGGGAATAGCTACACCTTC.

Ten or more counts support this clonotype. The rearrangement uses TRBV12-3 or TRBV12-4 and TRBJ2-4, with D uncertain. Trimming took 3 bases from V and 0 from J, leaving 9 bases between them. This CDR3 spans 15 amino acids. The CDR3 coding sequence is TGTGCCAGCAGTTTTAGGGTTCTAGCCAAAAACATTCAGTACTTC. Translated: CASSFRVLAKNIQYF.

This clonotype was detected ten times or more. This chain uses TRBV6-2 or TRBV6-3 with TRBJ2-1; D tentatively reads TRBD1 or TRBD2 (5 bases each). In germline, CDR1 is MNHEY, CDR2 SVGEGT. Trimming took off 6 bases at V and 4 bases at J, with 10 bases between the two ends. The CDR3 sequence is 13 residues long. The CDR3 protein is CASSEGPYNEQFF. CDR3 nucleotide sequence: TGTGCCAGCAGCGAGGGGCCGTACAATGAGCAGTTCTTC.

J is TRBJ2-4 and V is TRBV21-1. TRBV21-1 is reported as a pseudogene. CDR3 length: 14 residues. The CDR3 loop is CASDIGIGKNIQYF. The CDR3 region has the DNA TGTGCCAGCGATATAGGAATCGGCAAAAACATTCAGTACTTC.

This clonotype was counted only a few times. The chain links TRBV5-1 to TRBJ2-1; TRBD2 agrees at 10 bases. This CDR3 is built from 15 residues. Germline CDR1 SGHRS, CDR2 YFSETQ. The junction had 3 bases not matched to a gene; V was cut back by 4 bases and J by 2 bases. CDR3 amino acids: CASSHLAGAYNEQFF. The CDR3 DNA is TGCGCCAGCAGCCACCTAGCGGGGGCCTACAATGAGCAGTTCTTC.

This clonotype was seen a handful of times. The J gene is TRBJ1-2, the V gene TRBV7-2, with 8 nucleotides matching TRBD1. The CDR3 loop spans 16 amino acids. Germline values: CDR1 SGHTA, CDR2 FQGNSA. Trimming cost V 5 bases and J 4 bases; bases outside gene matches: 12. CDR3 sequence reads: CASSPDRGGRLYGYTF. Here the CDR3 DNA reads TGTGCCAGCAGCCCTGACAGGGGTGGGCGACTCTATGGCTACACCTTC.

V gene TRBV7-9 combines with J gene TRBJ1-2; 7 nucleotides agree with TRBD1. This CDR3 region has 16 residues. Trimming removed 1 base from V and 2 bases from J; junction bases left unmatched: 7. Looked up from germline, CDR1 is SEHNR and CDR2 is FQNEAQ (reference sequence). The CDR3: CASSLGGTVPNYGYTF. The CDR3 coding sequence is TGTGCCAGCAGCTTAGGTGGGACAGTCCCCAACTATGGCTACACCTTC.

A few counts support this clonotype. This chain links TRBV20-1 with TRBJ1-2; 10 bases align to TRBD1. CDR3 size: 15 residues. With 1 base clipped from V and 2 bases from J, the junction kept 4 bases outside the gene matches. The germline V gene encodes CDR1 DFQATT and CDR2 SNEGSKA (reference sequence). The CDR3, as DNA: TGCAGTGCTAGAGGGCGGGACAGGGGAAACTATGGCTACACCTTC. Protein: CSARGRDRGNYGYTF.

The chain joins TRBV20-1 to TRBJ2-3; 11 nucleotides agree with TRBD2. Trimming at V came to 6 bases and at J to 4 bases, leaving 18 bases not matched to a gene. In germline, CDR1 is DFQATT, CDR2 SNEGSKA (reference sequence). This CDR3 spans 18 amino acids. The CDR3 loop is CSAPGRLAGGRRPDTQYF. CDR3 nucleotide sequence: TGCAGTGCCCCCGGCCGGCTAGCGGGGGGACGCCGCCCAGATACGCAGTATTTT.

The chain is built from TRBV7-2 and TRBJ2-5, with 11 bases that match TRBD2. Germline trimming cut 0 bases from V and 5 bases from J; bases unmatched to any gene: 8. The germline V gene encodes CDR1 SGHTA and CDR2 FQGNSA. The CDR3 has 17 residues. CDR3 in amino acids: CASSLAVAGGPLETQYF. The CDR3 region has the DNA TGTGCCAGCAGCTTAGCGGTAGCGGGGGGGCCCCTGGAGACCCAGTACTTC.